This T cell receptor beta chain is from a study of shared clonotypes between healthy human individuals. As for the study in general: For every donor, three CD4 naive, three CD4 memory, two CD8 naive and one CD8 memory plates were used.

Concerning this clone: Its antigen is as yet unknown. This same CDR3 is encoded by further DNA sequences in the sample.

The naive CD8 population came from CD45RO-negative cells selected for CCR7, without terminally differentiated effector memory CD45RA+ cells. Findings and limits, study-wide: An anticipated effect of sequencing depth on clonotype sharing among donors was recognized.

The assay was immunoSEQ multiplex PCR, and TCRdb's table has in-frame clones only and misses some. The sample contains over 750,000 clones, 90% to 98% of which appear only once. The sequence was collected from a man aged 30 to 45 in good health. Sequences were obtained from naive CD8+ T cells sorted from blood.

CDR3 sequence (DNA): TGTGCCAGCAGCTTCCGAGGAAGCTCCTACGAGCAGTACTTC. Translated, it gives CASSFRGSSYEQYF. The chain combines TRBV5-4 with TRBJ2-7; D gene uncertain. V lost 2 bases and J lost 0, with 9 bases in between. CDR1 SGHNT and CDR2 YYREEE come from the germline V gene (reference sequence). This CDR3 contains 14 residues.